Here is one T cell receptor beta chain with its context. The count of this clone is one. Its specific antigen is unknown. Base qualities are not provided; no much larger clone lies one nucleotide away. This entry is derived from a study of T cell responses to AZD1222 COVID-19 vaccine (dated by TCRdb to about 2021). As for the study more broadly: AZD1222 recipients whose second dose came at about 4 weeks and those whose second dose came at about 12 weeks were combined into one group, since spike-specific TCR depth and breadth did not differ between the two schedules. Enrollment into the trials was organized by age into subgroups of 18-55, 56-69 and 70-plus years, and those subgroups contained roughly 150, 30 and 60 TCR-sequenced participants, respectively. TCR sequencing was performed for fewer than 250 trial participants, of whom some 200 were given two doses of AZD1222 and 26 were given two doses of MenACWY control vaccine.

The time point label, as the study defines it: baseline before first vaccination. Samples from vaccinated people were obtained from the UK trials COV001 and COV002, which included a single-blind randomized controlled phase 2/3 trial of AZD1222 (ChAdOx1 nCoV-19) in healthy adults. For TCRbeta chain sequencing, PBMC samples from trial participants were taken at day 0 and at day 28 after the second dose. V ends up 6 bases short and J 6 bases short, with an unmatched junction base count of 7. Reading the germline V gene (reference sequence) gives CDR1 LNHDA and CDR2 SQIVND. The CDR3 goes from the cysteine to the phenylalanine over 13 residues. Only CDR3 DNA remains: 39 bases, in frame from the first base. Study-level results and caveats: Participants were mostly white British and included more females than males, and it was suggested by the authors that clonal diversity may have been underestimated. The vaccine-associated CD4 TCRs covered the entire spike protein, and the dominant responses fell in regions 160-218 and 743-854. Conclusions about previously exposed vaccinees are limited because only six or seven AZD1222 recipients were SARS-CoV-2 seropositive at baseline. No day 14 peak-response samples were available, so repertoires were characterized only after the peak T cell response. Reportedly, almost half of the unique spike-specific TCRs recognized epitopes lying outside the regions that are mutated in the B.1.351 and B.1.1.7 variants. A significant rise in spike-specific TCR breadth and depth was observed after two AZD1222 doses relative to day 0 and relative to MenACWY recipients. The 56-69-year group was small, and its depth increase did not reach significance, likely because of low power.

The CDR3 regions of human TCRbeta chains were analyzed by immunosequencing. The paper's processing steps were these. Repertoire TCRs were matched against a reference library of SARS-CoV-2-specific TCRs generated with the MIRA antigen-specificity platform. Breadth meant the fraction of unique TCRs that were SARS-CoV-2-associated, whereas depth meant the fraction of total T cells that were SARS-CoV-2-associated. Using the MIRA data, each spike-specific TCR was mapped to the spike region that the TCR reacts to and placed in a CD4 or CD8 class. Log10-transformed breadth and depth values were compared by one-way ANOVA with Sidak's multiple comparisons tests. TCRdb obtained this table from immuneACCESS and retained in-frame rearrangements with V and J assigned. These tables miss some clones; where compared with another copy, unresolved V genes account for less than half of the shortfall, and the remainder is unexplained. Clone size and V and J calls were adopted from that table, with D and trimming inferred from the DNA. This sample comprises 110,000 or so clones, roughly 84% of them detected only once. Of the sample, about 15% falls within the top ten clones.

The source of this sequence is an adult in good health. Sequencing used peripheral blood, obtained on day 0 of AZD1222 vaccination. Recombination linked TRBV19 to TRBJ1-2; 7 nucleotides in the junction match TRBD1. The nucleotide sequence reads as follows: TGTGCCAGTAGACGAACAGGGGATGATGGCTACACCTTC. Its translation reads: CASRRTGDDGYTF.